The next 10 T cell receptor beta chains were all read from a single sample in a study of cytomegalovirus exposure and HLA in healthy donors. PCR employed 60 Vbeta and 13 Jbeta primers. TCRdb keeps only in-frame clones here, not all; method: immunoSEQ multiplex PCR. The sample consists of approximately 180,000 clones, under 90% of them appearing once. The source material was PBMCs. Every receptor here comes from a man aged 18 to 30 in good health and CMV-seronegative.

This clone was recorded once. V usage is TRBV6-5 and J usage is TRBJ2-5; possible D gene TRBD2, 5 bases. The CDR3 sequence is 13 residues long. In germline, CDR1 is MNHEY, CDR2 SVGAGI. V was pared by 10 bases and J by 5 bases, with 17 bases between. CDR3 nucleotides: TGTGCCACATTACGGGCGGGTTTTGAGACCCAGTACTTC. Translated: CATLRAGFETQYF.

This rearrangement joins TRBV29-1 to TRBJ1-6, with D unresolved. Germline-derived CDR1 and CDR2 are SQVTM and ANQGSEA. Trimming removed 8 bases from V and 16 bases from J, with 15 bases in between. CDR3 length: 10 residues. CDR3 bases: TGCAGCCCTGCTTTGCCCAGACTCCACTTT. Its protein is CSPALPRLHF.

This chain links TRBV7-8 with TRBJ2-1, with TRBD2 identical over 10 bases. The CDR3 runs 15 residues. Germline lookup yields CDR1 SGHVS and CDR2 FQNEAQ. Trimming cost V 5 bases and J 5 bases; bases outside gene matches: 6. The CDR3 nucleotides read TGTGCCAGCAGCCACCTAGCGGGAGTACACAATGAGCAGTTCTTC. Residues: CASSHLAGVHNEQFF.

The genes are TRBV30 and TRBJ1-2; D call uncertain. The V gene's germline CDR1 is GTSNPN and CDR2 SVGIG (reference sequence). The CDR3 covers 13 residues. Trimming cost V 5 bases and J 4 bases, with 14 bases left between them. CDR3 amino acids: CAWFAGMGYGYTF. CDR3 sequence (DNA): TGTGCCTGGTTTGCGGGGATGGGCTATGGCTACACCTTC.

The rearrangement links TRBV19 to TRBJ1-1; perhaps TRBD1 as D (6 bases). This CDR3 comprises 14 residues. Germline CDR1 is LNHDA and CDR2 is SQIVND (reference sequence). With 7 bases removed from V and 5 bases from J, the gap between germline ends came to 17 bases. This CDR3 reads CASNLQGGLTEAFF. In DNA, the CDR3 is TGTGCCAGTAACTTACAGGGAGGGTTGACTGAAGCTTTCTTT.

The genes are TRBV14 and TRBJ1-3, with D possibly being TRBD1 (5 bases). There are 17 residues in the CDR3. The germline V gene encodes CDR1 SGHDN and CDR2 FVKESK. V lost 4 bases to trimming and J lost 0 bases, with 16 bases between them. The CDR3 DNA sequence: TGTGCCAGCAGCCCTTACTTGGGACTGCACTCTGGAAACACCATATATTTT. Its protein is CASSPYLGLHSGNTIYF.

V gene TRBV10-1 combines with J gene TRBJ2-7, with D possibly matching TRBD2 (5 bases). V was pared by 0 bases and J by 7 bases, with 16 bases between. Looked up from germline, CDR1 is WNHNN and CDR2 is SYGVQD (reference sequence). The CDR3 has 15 residues. CDR3: CASSESATLASEQYF. The CDR3, as DNA: TGCGCCAGCAGTGAGTCGGCCACCTTAGCGTCGGAGCAGTACTTC.

As regards this clone: The sample carries other DNA sequences with the same CDR3. The J gene is TRBJ2-7, the V gene TRBV19; D not resolved. The germline V and J ends were trimmed by 1 base and 5 bases, with 6 bases remaining between them. CDR3 length: 12 residues. Germline lookup yields CDR1 LNHDA and CDR2 SQIVND (reference sequence). The CDR3 reads CASSIGGNEQYF. In DNA form, the CDR3 reads TGTGCCAGTAGTATAGGCGGTAACGAGCAGTACTTC.

The J gene is TRBJ2-2, the V gene TRBV25-1; D is perhaps TRBD2 (5 bases). The CDR3 is 15 amino acids. CDR1 is MGHDK and CDR2 is SYGVNS in the germline V gene. Deletions cut 4 bases from V and 3 bases from J, with 12 bases between. The CDR3 DNA follows: TGTGCCAGCAGTGCGAGGGAAGTATACACCGGGGAGCTGTTTTTT. It codes for CASSAREVYTGELFF.

The chain employs TRBV7-9 and TRBJ2-7; TRBD2 matches at 10 bases. Germline CDR1 reads SEHNR; CDR2 reads FQNEAQ (reference sequence). The V gene end was trimmed by 0 bases and the J gene end by 7 bases; junction bases not matched to a gene: 15. This CDR3 is built from 18 residues. DNA of the CDR3: TGTGCCAGCAGCTTAGCGCAAGATAGCGGGAGGCTCGGCGAGGAGCAGTACTTC. Translating gives CASSLAQDSGRLGEEQYF.